This entry lists 13 T cell receptor beta chains sequenced from one sample in a study of T-cell reconstitution after alpha-beta-depleted transplantation in children (dated by TCRdb to the mid-2010s). The treatment or condition label corresponds to: allogeneic hematopoietic cell transplantation with graft depleted of TCRalphabeta T cells and CD19 B cells. Libraries came from PCR. The sequencing machine was an Illumina HiSeq 2500. TCR libraries were prepared with molecular barcoding, using unique molecular identifiers to normalize TCRbeta repertoire quantification. TCRdb took the public reads, trimmed them with fastp at Q25, ran MiXCR for clone calling and kept in-frame beta chains. CDR3 protein duplicates are merged, each entry listing the most common genes and DNA. The sample yields 540,000 or so distinct CDR3 sequences; roughly 24% were counted once. Of the sample, approximately 14% falls within the top ten clones.

The sequencing here drew on PBMCs, mostly from graft donor cells, taken 360 days after TCRalphabeta/CD19-depleted stem cell transplant. The receptor set was obtained from a boy in the first two years of life who had a stem cell transplant for acute myeloid leukemia, so the T cells may come from the graft donor.

This clonotype was counted many times. V and J are TRBV5-1 and TRBJ2-4; the match to TRBD1 covers 8 bases. Germline V gene data show CDR1 as SGHRS and CDR2 as YFSETQ. CDR3 size: 15 residues. V lost 3 bases to trimming and J lost 7 bases; unmatched junction nucleotides: 9. The CDR3: CASSSGRTGRNIQYF. Here the CDR3 DNA reads TGCGCCAGCAGCTCGGGGAGGACAGGGAGGAACATTCAGTACTTC. The entire variable domain, with the rest obtained from reference TRBV5-1 and TRBJ2-4, is as follows: KAGVTQTPRYLIKTRGQQVTLSCSPISGHRSVSWYQQTPGQGLQFLFEYFSETQRNKGNFPGRFSGRQFSNSRSEMNVSTLELGDSALYLCASSSGRTGRNIQYFGAGTRLSVL.

This clonotype has at least ten counts. The rearrangement uses TRBV12-3 or TRBV12-4 and TRBJ2-1; no reliable D call. Trimming removed 6 bases from V and 6 bases from J, with 6 bases in between. The CDR3 sequence is 11 residues long. CDR3 loop: CASSLLNEQFF. The CDR3 nucleotides read TGTGCCAGCAGCCTCCTCAATGAGCAGTTCTTC.

This clonotype was detected a few times. The genes are TRBV6-1 and TRBJ2-2, with a tentative D call TRBD1 (6 bases). The CDR3 has 15 residues. Germline assignment: CDR1 MNHNS and CDR2 SASEGT. The V end was cut by 6 bases, the J end by 3 bases, with 14 bases between. CDR3 loop: CASRELGQHTGELFF. CDR3 coding DNA: TGTGCCAGCAGGGAACTCGGACAGCACACCGGGGAGCTGTTTTTT.

This sequence joins TRBV24-1 and TRBJ2-1; 7 bases agree with TRBD1. The V segment lost 4 bases and the J segment 8 bases; nucleotides outside the gene matches: 10. The CDR3 loop spans 15 amino acids. Germline V gene data show CDR1 as KGHDR and CDR2 as SFDVKD. CDR3 sequence: CATSDRDRVRDEQFF. Here the CDR3 DNA reads TGTGCCACCAGTGACCGAGACAGGGTTCGGGATGAGCAGTTCTTC.

The chain links TRBV29-1 to TRBJ2-6; D is perhaps TRBD1 (5 bases). The CDR3 has 13 residues. V shed 6 bases and J shed 1 base, with 7 bases lying between them. The germline gives CDR1 SQVTM, CDR2 ANQGSEA. The CDR3 bases are TGCAGCGTGACAGTTTCTGGGGCCAACGTCCTGACTTTC. This codes for CSVTVSGANVLTF.

The sample holds a few counts of this clonotype. The V and J genes are TRBV6-6 and TRBJ2-5; no definite D call. The CDR3 consists of 13 residues. CDR1 MNHNY and CDR2 SVGAGI come from the germline V gene (reference sequence). V dropped 0 bases and J dropped 5 bases, with 7 bases sitting between them. The CDR3 reads CASSYSRAETQYF. The CDR3 nucleotides read TGTGCCAGCAGTTACTCGCGCGCGGAGACCCAGTACTTC.

The chain combines TRBV7-2 with TRBJ2-5; D ambiguous. The CDR3 sequence is 16 residues long. Germline V gene data show CDR1 as SGHTA and CDR2 as FQGNSA. The V end was cut by 2 bases, the J end by 2 bases, with 15 bases between. CDR3 sequence reads: CASSLLPRQPQETQYF. The CDR3 DNA is TGTGCCAGCAGCTTACTACCTCGGCAGCCGCAAGAGACCCAGTACTTC.

This clonotype was observed a few times. The genes are TRBV7-2 and TRBJ2-1; the D is unclear. The V and J ends lost 5 bases and 3 bases respectively, with 11 bases between them. CDR1 and CDR2 (germline): SGHTA, FQGNSA. The CDR3 extends over 14 amino acids. The CDR3 DNA is TGTGCCAGCAGCCCTCCACGGCTCTACAATGAGCAGTTCTTC. It yields the protein CASSPPRLYNEQFF.

This clonotype was observed a handful of times. The J gene is TRBJ2-3, the V gene TRBV10-1; the D is unclear. Germline lookup yields CDR1 WNHNN and CDR2 SYGVQD (reference sequence). The length of the CDR3 is 14 residues. V dropped 0 bases and J dropped 5 bases, with 9 bases sitting between them. CDR3 residues: CASSESFVVDTQYF. As DNA, the CDR3 is TGCGCCAGCAGTGAGTCTTTCGTGGTAGATACGCAGTATTTT.

This rearrangement joins TRBV19 to TRBJ2-2, with D perhaps matching TRBD2 (5 bases). V lost 3 bases, J lost 2 bases, and 10 bases lay in between. The V gene's germline CDR1 is LNHDA and CDR2 SQIVND (reference sequence). The CDR3 covers 15 residues. The CDR3 DNA is TGTGCCAGTAGTATCGACTACCGAAACACCGGGGAGCTGTTTTTT. Residues: CASSIDYRNTGELFF.

The chain carries TRBV12-3 or TRBV12-4 and TRBJ2-7, with 8 bases that match TRBD2. The J segment lost 2 bases and the V segment lost 3 bases, leaving 6 bases of the junction unmatched. CDR3 size: 15 residues. CDR3 bases: TGTGCCAGCAGTTTGCAACGGGGGGGACCCTACGAGCAGTACTTC. This gives the protein CASSLQRGGPYEQYF.

V gene TRBV20-1 combines with J gene TRBJ2-2, with TRBD1 matching 8 bases. The V gene end was trimmed by 6 bases and the J gene end by 5 bases; junction bases not matched to a gene: 11. The CDR3 is 15 amino acids. CDR1 is DFQATT, CDR2 SNEGSKA, per germline (reference sequence). The CDR3 DNA reads TGCAGTGCACAAGGATGGGGACAGGTGACCGGGGAGCTGTTTTTT. The encoded protein is CSAQGWGQVTGELFF.

Only a few counts were recorded for this clonotype. The chain is built from TRBV4-3 and TRBJ2-1; D remains unclear. Germline values: CDR1 LGHNA, CDR2 YSLEER. V dropped 0 bases and J dropped 7 bases, with 10 bases sitting between them. CDR3 size: 14 residues. CDR3 in DNA: TGCGCCAGCAGCCAAGAATTAGGGATAAATGAGCAGTTCTTC. Amino acid sequence: CASSQELGINEQFF.